Listed here are 17 T cell receptor beta chains from one sample, sequenced in a study of early T cells in non-severe SARS-CoV-2 infection. TCRdb called the 5' RACE reads again in MiXCR, with one record for every CDR3 protein. This table has about 100,000 distinct CDR3 sequences, around 14% appearing once. Sequencing was carried out using whole blood. All receptors derive from an adult who was a healthcare worker with PCR-confirmed SARS-CoV-2 infection or an uninfected control (not recorded which).

The chain links TRBV11-3 to TRBJ2-1, with 9 bases matching TRBD2. After removal of 5 bases from V and 10 bases from J, the junction contained 3 bases not matched to a gene. The CDR3 runs 12 residues. The V gene's germline CDR1 is SGHNT and CDR2 YENEEA. CDR3 in DNA: TGTGCCAGCAGCGATCTAGCGGGGGAGCAGTTCTTC. This sequence encodes CASSDLAGEQFF. The whole variable domain, remainder taken from reference TRBV11-3 and TRBJ2-1, is EAGVVQSPRYKIIEKKQPVAFWCNPISGHNTLYWYLQNLGQGPELLIRYENEEAVDDSQLPKDRFSAERLKGVDSTLKIQPAELGDSAVYLCASSDLAGEQFFGPGTRLTVL.

This clonotype was seen a handful of times. V gene TRBV6-5 combines with J gene TRBJ1-5; D unclear. This CDR3 region has 14 residues. Germline V CDR1 and CDR2: MNHEY, SVGAGI. The V end lost 5 bases, the J end lost 7 bases, and 15 bases lay between the germline ends. The chain's CDR3 is CASSPGAEGQPQHF. CDR3 DNA sequence: TGTGCCAGCAGTCCGGGAGCCGAGGGACAGCCCCAGCATTTT.

This clonotype has at least ten counts. The chain uses TRBV4-3 and TRBJ2-1; 9 bases fit TRBD2. With V trimmed by 0 bases and J by 3 bases, 3 bases remained unmatched. The CDR3 covers 16 residues. Germline CDR1 reads LGHNA; CDR2 reads YSLEER. The CDR3 is CASSQEGLALYNEQFF. DNA of the CDR3: TGCGCCAGCAGCCAAGAGGGACTAGCTCTCTACAATGAGCAGTTCTTC.

In its sample, this clonotype was seen many times. The rearrangement joins TRBV20-1 to TRBJ1-1, with unresolved D. Trimming stripped 1 base from V and 8 bases from J, with 8 bases between. Per the germline V gene, CDR1 is DFQATT and CDR2 is SNEGSKA (reference sequence). This CDR3 is built from 11 residues. The CDR3 nucleotides read TGCAGTGCTAGAGCGAGTGGGGAAGCTTTCTTT. Translated: CSARASGEAFF.

This clonotype has ten or more counts. This chain joins TRBV11-2 and TRBJ2-7; D uncertain. The CDR3 runs to 13 residues. The germline V gene encodes CDR1 SGHAT and CDR2 FQNNGV. Deletions cut 3 bases from V and 2 bases from J, with 8 bases between. CDR3 coding DNA: TGTGCCAGCAGCTTTACCCGAACCTACGAGCAGTACTTC. As protein: CASSFTRTYEQYF.

The chain carries TRBV14 and TRBJ2-2; 8 positions agree with TRBD1. This CDR3 has 19 amino acids. With V trimmed by 3 bases and J by 0 bases, 12 bases remained unmatched. Germline-derived CDR1 and CDR2 are SGHDN and FVKESK. The CDR3, as DNA: TGTGCCAGCAGCCACCAACCCTACTGGGACAGGACGAACACCGGGGAGCTGTTTTTT. Encoded protein: CASSHQPYWDRTNTGELFF. Full variable domain (remainder filled in from reference TRBV14 and TRBJ2-2): EAGVTQFPSHSVIEKGQTVTLRCDPISGHDNLYWYRRVMGKEIKFLLHFVKESKQDESGMPNNRFLAERTGGTYSTLKVQPAELEDSGVYFCASSHQPYWDRTNTGELFFGEGSRLTVL.

This clonotype was found many times. The chain employs TRBV20-1 and TRBJ1-2; 9 bases fit TRBD1. From germline, CDR1 is DFQATT and CDR2 SNEGSKA (reference sequence). This CDR3 is built from 13 residues. Trimming at V came to 3 bases and at J to 3 bases, leaving 2 bases not matched to a gene. The CDR3 protein is CSASRDRDYGYTF. DNA for the CDR3: TGCAGTGCTAGCCGGGACAGGGACTATGGCTACACCTTC.

The rearrangement links TRBV7-9 to TRBJ1-2; weak D call: TRBD1 (6 bases). Looked up from germline, CDR1 is SEHNR and CDR2 is FQNEAQ (reference sequence). Trimming removed 1 base from V and 8 bases from J, with 8 bases in between. The CDR3 is made up of 12 amino acids. CDR3 region: CASSLGGQGYTF. Written as DNA, the CDR3 is TGTGCCAGCAGCTTAGGGGGGCAGGGCTACACCTTC.

The rearrangement uses TRBV6-5 and TRBJ2-2; TRBD2 is a possible D gene (6 bases). Germline-derived CDR1 and CDR2 are MNHEY and SVGAGI. V lost 2 bases and J 10 bases, leaving 11 bases between the germline ends. This CDR3 region has 13 residues. Written as DNA, the CDR3 is TGTGCCAGCAGTTACGGGGGAGGCAAGGAGCTGTTTTTT. Translated, it gives CASSYGGGKELFF.

This clonotype was picked up a small number of times. The V and J genes are TRBV6-2 or TRBV6-3 and TRBJ1-5; weak D call: TRBD1 (6 bases). The germline V and J ends were trimmed by 6 bases and 0 bases, with 18 bases remaining between them. The germline CDR1 and CDR2 sequences are MNHEY and SVGEGT. This CDR3 comprises 17 residues. CDR3 loop: CASSTRTVSNSNQPQHF. In nucleotides, the CDR3 is TGTGCCAGCAGCACCAGGACAGTTTCAAATAGCAATCAGCCCCAGCATTTT.

This clonotype was seen only a few times. The V call is TRBV5-1, the J call TRBJ2-1; no clear D. V shed 4 bases and J shed 10 bases, with 24 bases lying between them. The CDR3 length is 16 residues. Germline V gene sequence: CDR1 SGHRS, CDR2 YFSETQ. CDR3 in DNA: TGCGCCAGCAGCCAATGGGGTTTTACAGCCGCAAGGGAGCAGTTCTTC. This sequence encodes CASSQWGFTAAREQFF.

This clonotype has at least ten counts. The chain recombines TRBV12-3 or TRBV12-4 with TRBJ2-3; no definite D call. This CDR3 contains 14 residues. The ends were cut back, 6 bases at V and 2 bases at J, with 12 bases in the middle. CDR3 amino acids: CASSHLGYTDTQYF. The CDR3 region has the DNA TGTGCCAGCAGCCACCTAGGGTACACAGATACGCAGTATTTT.

There are a few counts of this clonotype. The chain links TRBV20-1 to TRBJ2-5; D unresolved. The CDR3 runs 13 residues. The ends were cut back, 5 bases at V and 4 bases at J, with 14 bases in the middle. Germline V gives CDR1 DFQATT, CDR2 SNEGSKA (reference sequence). This chain's CDR3 is CSALKVSRETQYF. The CDR3 DNA reads TGCAGTGCTCTGAAGGTTAGCAGAGAGACCCAGTACTTC.

Here the CDR3 reads CASSLETGIPGELFF. CDR3 DNA: TGTGCCAGCAGCTTGGAAACGGGGATCCCCGGGGAGCTGTTTTTT. This chain links TRBV5-4 with TRBJ2-2, with D possibly matching TRBD2 (5 bases). The CDR3 loop spans 15 amino acids. The germline V gene encodes CDR1 SGHNT and CDR2 YYREEE (reference sequence). Trimming removed 0 bases at V and 6 bases at J, with 12 bases between.

V gene TRBV10-2 combines with J gene TRBJ1-6; perhaps TRBD1 as D (6 bases). The V and J ends lost 0 bases and 11 bases respectively, with 20 bases between them. The CDR3 is 17 residues long. Germline V gene sequence: CDR1 WSHSY, CDR2 SAAADI. This CDR3 reads CASSESMRGGVSTPLHF. For the CDR3, the DNA is TGCGCCAGCAGTGAGTCGATGCGAGGGGGAGTCTCTACACCCCTCCACTTT.

This clonotype has at least ten counts. The CDR3: CSARKGSGGATDTQYF. CDR3 in DNA: TGCAGTGCTAGGAAAGGTAGCGGGGGAGCCACAGATACGCAGTATTTT. The chain recombines TRBV20-1 with TRBJ2-3, with 9 bases that match TRBD2. After removal of 3 bases from V and 2 bases from J, the junction contained 9 bases not matched to a gene. This CDR3 is 16 amino acids long. The germline gives CDR1 DFQATT, CDR2 SNEGSKA (reference sequence).

The chain employs TRBV7-2 and TRBJ2-7; tentatively, D is TRBD1 (7 bases). Germline V gene lookup returns CDR1 SGHTA and CDR2 FQGNSA. Trimming cost V 2 bases and J 4 bases, with 12 bases left between them. The CDR3 length is 14 residues. This CDR3 is CASSLRQGGYEQYF. CDR3 bases: TGTGCCAGCAGCTTAAGACAGGGAGGTTACGAGCAGTACTTC.